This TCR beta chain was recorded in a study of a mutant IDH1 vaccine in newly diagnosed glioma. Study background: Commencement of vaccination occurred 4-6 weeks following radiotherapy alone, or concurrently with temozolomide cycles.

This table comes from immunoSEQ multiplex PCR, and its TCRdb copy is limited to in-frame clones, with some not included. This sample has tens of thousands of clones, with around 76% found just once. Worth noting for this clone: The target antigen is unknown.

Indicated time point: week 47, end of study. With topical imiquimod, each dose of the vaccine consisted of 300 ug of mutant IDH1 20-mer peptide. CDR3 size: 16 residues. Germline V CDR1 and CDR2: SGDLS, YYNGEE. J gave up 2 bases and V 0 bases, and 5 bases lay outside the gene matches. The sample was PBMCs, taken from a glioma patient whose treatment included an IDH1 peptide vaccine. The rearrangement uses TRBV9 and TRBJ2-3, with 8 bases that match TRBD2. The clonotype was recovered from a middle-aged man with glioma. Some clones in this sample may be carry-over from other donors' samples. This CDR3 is CASSVEAGANTDTQYF. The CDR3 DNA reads TGTGCCAGCAGCGTAGAAGCGGGGGCCAACACAGATACGCAGTATTTT.